This entry lists 8 T cell receptor beta chains sequenced from one sample in a study of blood T cell repertoires in COVID-19. The repertoire was sequenced with immunoSEQ multiplex PCR; TCRdb's copy has only in-frame clones and lacks some. This table has about 230,000 clones, nearly 90% appearing once. Material: peripheral blood. These receptors all stem from a young woman who had recovered from COVID-19.

The V call is TRBV7-2, the J call TRBJ2-1, with 10 bases matching TRBD2. Looked up from germline, CDR1 is SGHTA and CDR2 is FQGNSA. The CDR3 has 17 residues. With 0 bases clipped from V and 9 bases from J, the junction kept 11 bases outside the gene matches. The CDR3 DNA reads as TGTGCCAGCAGCTTAGCGCGAGCGGGAGGGCAGGGGGGTGAGCAGTTCTTC. Amino acids: CASSLARAGGQGGEQFF.

The chain uses TRBV29-1 and TRBJ1-2; 8 bases line up with TRBD1. Trimming cost V 3 bases and J 4 bases; bases outside gene matches: 7. The V gene's germline CDR1 is SQVTM and CDR2 ANQGSEA. The CDR3 is 14 residues long. The CDR3 bases are TGCAGCGTTGAGTTCCAGGGGGCGGGCTATGGCTACACCTTC. Protein sequence: CSVEFQGAGYGYTF.

The V call is TRBV10-2, the J call TRBJ2-1; D not resolved. Per the germline V gene, CDR1 is WSHSY and CDR2 is SAAADI. The CDR3 totals 15 residues. V lost 3 bases and J 0 bases, leaving 9 bases between the germline ends. CDR3 DNA sequence: TGCGCCAGCAGTGACAGATGGAGCTCCTACAATGAGCAGTTCTTC. Translating gives CASSDRWSSYNEQFF.

The V call is TRBV2, the J call TRBJ1-3, with unresolved D. The germline V gene encodes CDR1 SNHLY and CDR2 FYNNEI. Trimming pared 4 bases from V and 0 bases from J, leaving 10 bases between. The CDR3 contains 15 residues. The CDR3 nucleotides are TGTGCCAGCAGTGTCGAGGCCCTCTCTGGAAACACCATATATTTT. This codes for CASSVEALSGNTIYF.

The chain links TRBV11-2 to TRBJ2-1; the match to TRBD2 covers 15 bases. The CDR3 loop spans 15 amino acids. J lost 6 bases, V lost 4 bases, and 1 base had no gene match. The V gene's germline CDR1 is SGHAT and CDR2 FQNNGV. The CDR3 DNA is TGTGCCAGCAGCTGGACTAGCGGGAGGGGCAATGAGCAGTTCTTC. It yields the protein CASSWTSGRGNEQFF.

The genes are TRBV4-1 and TRBJ1-2, with a possible D match to TRBD1 (6 bases). This CDR3 is built from 16 residues. The germline CDR1 and CDR2 sequences are MGHRA and YSYEKL. V dropped 2 bases and J dropped 4 bases, with 17 bases sitting between them. The CDR3 DNA follows: TGCGCCAGCAGCCAAAATACAGGGCGTCGAGGCTATGGCTACACCTTC. This encodes CASSQNTGRRGYGYTF.

This chain joins TRBV25-1 and TRBJ2-1; 9 nucleotides match TRBD2. The CDR3 is 16 residues long. V lost 4 bases and J lost 5; bases outside the gene matches: 9. Looked up from germline, CDR1 is MGHDK and CDR2 is SYGVNS. The CDR3 spells CASSALGTSLNNEQFF. As DNA, the CDR3 is TGTGCCAGCAGTGCCCTCGGGACTAGCCTTAACAATGAGCAGTTCTTC.

This chain uses TRBV20-1 with TRBJ1-1; weak D call: TRBD1 (5 bases). V was shortened by 3 bases and J by 0 bases, with 17 bases between the two germline ends. The CDR3 runs to 16 residues. CDR1 and CDR2 from the germline V gene are DFQATT and SNEGSKA (reference sequence). The DNA of the CDR3 is TGCAGTGCTAGTGGGGGTCTAAAGACAGTGAACACTGAAGCTTTCTTT. Encoded protein: CSASGGLKTVNTEAFF.